The 9 T cell receptor beta chains presented below share a single source sample, sequenced in a study. TCRdb used MiXCR to reprocess the 5' RACE reads, holding one entry per CDR3 protein. The sample has roughly 13,000 distinct CDR3 sequences; 23% are singletons. Sequencing was performed on naive CD4+ T cells sorted from blood. Documented subset: naive CD4+ T cells, CD4+CD45RA+CD25-. The receptors were gathered from a female donor with breast cancer.

The chain joins TRBV2 to TRBJ2-7, with D hard to call. Germline V gene lookup returns CDR1 SNHLY and CDR2 FYNNEI. There are 11 residues in the CDR3. V lost 6 bases to trimming and J lost 6 bases, with 9 bases between them. The DNA for the CDR3 is TGTGCCAGCAGCCCCATAGGCGAGCAGTACTTC. As protein: CASSPIGEQYF.

This clonotype has at least ten counts. The chain links TRBV20-1 to TRBJ1-1; D is possibly TRBD1 (5 bases). The CDR3 is 11 residues long. Per germline, CDR1 DFQATT and CDR2 SNEGSKA (reference sequence). With 2 bases removed from V and 8 bases from J, the gap between germline ends came to 9 bases. The DNA of the CDR3 is TGCAGTGCTAGACCCGGGGCCGAAGCTTTCTTT. It encodes CSARPGAEAFF.

Regarding this clonotype: One end of the junction varies from germline; a read error may be responsible. This sequence joins TRBV29-1 and TRBJ1-2, with unresolved D. The CDR3 sequence is 13 residues long. Germline V CDR1 and CDR2: SQVTM, ANQGSEA. Here the CDR3 DNA reads TGCAGCGCTGAAGAGCCTCAGAACTATGGCTACACCTTC. Translation gives CSAEEPQNYGYTF.

This clonotype has a count of ten or more. This chain links TRBV20-1 with TRBJ2-1; D is ambiguous. Trimming took off 4 bases at V and 5 bases at J, with 6 bases between the two ends. This CDR3 comprises 11 residues. CDR1 and CDR2 from the germline V gene are DFQATT and SNEGSKA (reference sequence). CDR3 region: CSATKNNEQFF. CDR3 bases: TGCAGTGCTACAAAGAACAATGAGCAGTTCTTC.

About this clonotype: No conserved phenylalanine or tryptophan ends this CDR3, so it is likely a read error. The V gene is TRBV5-1, the J gene TRBJ2-1; D is uncertain. Germline V lookup: CDR1 SGHRS, CDR2 YFSETQ. Trimming left V 0 bases short and J 6 bases short, with 7 bases between. The length of the CDR3 is 13 residues. In DNA form, the CDR3 reads TGCGCCAGCAGCTTGGCGCAGAGCAATGAGCAGTTCTCC. Protein product: CASSLAQSNEQFS.

This clonotype was counted many times. The rearrangement joins TRBV24-1 to TRBJ1-5; D is undetermined. The germline V gene encodes CDR1 KGHDR and CDR2 SFDVKD. This CDR3 spans 14 amino acids. Trimming removed 6 bases at V and 9 bases at J, with 17 bases between. The CDR3, as DNA: TGTGCCACCAGTCTCGGACCGTGGGATCCGCCCCAGCATTTT. It is translated as CATSLGPWDPPQHF.

This clonotype was recorded at least ten times. The chain carries TRBV5-1 and TRBJ1-4; 9 bases match TRBD1. Germline V lookup: CDR1 SGHRS, CDR2 YFSETQ. The CDR3 runs 15 residues. With V trimmed by 4 bases and J by 7 bases, 8 bases remained unmatched. CDR3 DNA: TGCGCCAGCAGCGACGGACAGGGGCTCGGTGAAAAACTGTTTTTT. Amino acids: CASSDGQGLGEKLFF.

To note about this clonotype: A clone one base away is much larger, so this may be a read error. This rearrangement joins TRBV10-3 to TRBJ2-3, with 8 bases fitting TRBD2. Germline lookup yields CDR1 ENHRY and CDR2 SYGVKD. The CDR3 has 16 residues. J was trimmed by 0 bases and V by 6 bases; bases with no gene match: 8. DNA of the CDR3: TGTGCCATCAGCGGAGTATGGACTAGCAGCACAGATACGCAGTATTTT. Protein sequence: CAISGVWTSSTDTQYF.

This clonotype qualifies as medium-sized. This chain connects TRBV6-5 to TRBJ2-7; D unresolved. V lost 6 bases and J 6 bases, leaving 12 bases between the germline ends. The CDR3 is made up of 12 amino acids. The V gene's germline CDR1 is MNHEY and CDR2 SVGAGI. In nucleotides, the CDR3 is TGTGCCAGCAGCCAAGGGCAGCGCGAGCAGTACTTC. This sequence encodes CASSQGQREQYF.